Sequencing of this T cell receptor (beta chain) was carried out in a study of T cells after yellow fever vaccination. Study outcomes and limitations: Post-booster samples contained most primary-vaccination clones (approximately 95% CD4, around 89% CD8). When the response was secondary, it was weaker but reached its peak faster, day 5 versus 15.

V was pared by 6 bases and J by 9 bases, with 12 bases between. Germline-derived CDR1 and CDR2 are MNHEY and SMNVEV (reference sequence). This CDR3 has 12 residues. A universal primer site and UMIs were added as TCR cDNA was made by 5'RACE template switching. One entry per CDR3 protein, called by TCRdb with MiXCR from the 5' RACE reads. The sample shows about 330,000 distinct CDR3 sequences, about 4% of them seen only once. A word on this clonotype: Its specificity is not known.

This sequence joins TRBV27 and TRBJ2-1, with D possibly matching TRBD1 (6 bases). This receptor was identified in a man younger than 35 who received the YFV17D yellow fever vaccine. The input for sequencing was PBMCs, taken 5 days after the yellow fever booster vaccination. The chain's CDR3 is CASRIQGSEQFF. DNA for the CDR3: TGTGCCAGCAGGATACAGGGCAGTGAGCAGTTCTTC.